This is a list of T cell receptor beta chains from one sample in a study of PD-1 blockade in classical Hodgkin lymphoma. Assay used: immunoSEQ multiplex PCR; TCRdb lists only in-frame clones, some missing. The sample includes under 45,000 clones, approximately 80% of them seen just once. This specimen was peripheral blood mononuclear cells (PBMCs), taken at baseline. These receptors were obtained from a human donor with classical Hodgkin lymphoma. Both conserved end residues are part of each CDR3. D genes are given only for firm matches. Clone sizes are given selectively: once, few, many, or a class where the clone is expanded.

size	D	J	V	DNA	CDR3
once	.	TRBJ2-7	TRBV19	TGTGCCAGTAGTATCTCAGGTGGGGGAGTACCCTACGAGCAGTACTTC	CASSISGGGVPYEQYF
.	.	TRBJ2-1	TRBV7-9	TGTGCCAGCAGCTTAGGGTCAGGGTCCGGTGGTGAGCAGTTCTTC	CASSLGSGSGGEQFF
.	.	TRBJ2-7	TRBV6-5	TGTGCCAGCAGACGCCCCTCGGAGGGCTACGAGCAGTACTTC	CASRRPSEGYEQYF
.	TRBD2	TRBJ2-1	TRBV5-1	TGCGCCAGCAGCTTGACAGCGGGAGGGCTCAATGAGCAGTTCTTC	CASSLTAGGLNEQFF
few	TRBD1	TRBJ2-2	TRBV11-2	TGTGCCAGCACCCATCCGATTGGGACAGTGAAGACCGGGGAGCTGTTTTTT	CASTHPIGTVKTGELFF
.	TRBD1	TRBJ2-5	TRBV5-1	TGCGCCAGCAGCTTGGGGGACAGAGAGTACCAAGAGACCCAGTACTTC	CASSLGDREYQETQYF
.	TRBD1	TRBJ2-2	TRBV27	TGTGCCAGCAGTCTAGCAGGGGGTGCCACCGGGGAGCTGTTTTTT	CASSLAGGATGELFF
.	TRBD1	TRBJ2-7	TRBV30	TGTGCCTGGTCCTCCGGGACAGGTCCCTACGAGCAGTACTTC	CAWSSGTGPYEQYF
.	TRBD2	TRBJ2-3	TRBV7-9	TGTGCCAGCAGCCTCGGACTAGCGGAATGGAATGGGGATACGCAGTATTTT	CASSLGLAEWNGDTQYF
.	.	TRBJ1-2	TRBV6-5	TGTGCCAGCAGTTATAAGGTCAACTATGGCTACACCTTC	CASSYKVNYGYTF
.	TRBD2	TRBJ2-7	TRBV6-6	TGTGCCAGCAGGCCGGGACTAGGGTACGAGCAGTACTTC	CASRPGLGYEQYF
few	TRBD2	TRBJ2-2	TRBV7-2	TGTGCCAGCAGCTTGGACCGGGCGGGAGTTGTCACCGGGGAGCTGTTTTTT	CASSLDRAGVVTGELFF
.	TRBD1	TRBJ1-1	TRBV7-2	TGTGCCAGCAGCTCATGGACAGGGGAGGAAGCTTTCTTT	CASSSWTGEEAFF
.	.	TRBJ2-7	TRBV7-3	TGTGCCAGCAGCTTATATTCCGCGCGTGGGTCCGAGCAATACTTC	CASSLYSARGSEQYF
.	.	TRBJ1-2	TRBV28	TGTGCCAGCAGTTTAACAGCCCTCTATGGCTACACCTTC	CASSLTALYGYTF
.	.	TRBJ2-3	TRBV6-6	TGTGCCAGCAGGCTCCCAGGGGTAGATACGCAGTATTTT	CASRLPGVDTQYF
few	.	TRBJ1-5	TRBV6-6	TGTGCCAGCAGTTCCAGGACCGAAAGCAATCAGCCCCAGCATTTT	CASSSRTESNQPQHF
few	.	TRBJ2-6	TRBV6-5	TGTGCCAGCAGTTACCTGGGAGTGACTGGGGCCAACGTCCTGACTTTC	CASSYLGVTGANVLTF
.	.	TRBJ1-1	TRBV15	TGTGCCACCAGGATGGGCACTGAAGCTTTCTTT	CATRMGTEAFF
.	TRBD2	TRBJ2-1	TRBV2	TGTGCCACCCGTAGCGGGAGCCTAGAGAAACGGAATGAGCAGTTCTTC	CATRSGSLEKRNEQFF
.	.	TRBJ1-5	TRBV7-2	TGTGCCAGCAGCTTTAAGGGCTTCAATCAGCCCCAGCATTTT	CASSFKGFNQPQHF
.	.	TRBJ2-3	TRBV4-1	TGCGCCAGCAGCACCCGGGACACGGCCACAGATACGCAGTATTTT	CASSTRDTATDTQYF
.	.	TRBJ1-1	TRBV6-6	TGTGCCAGCAGGCCAGTGACGAACACTGAAGCTTTCTTT	CASRPVTNTEAFF
.	TRBD2	TRBJ2-5	TRBV7-2	TGTGCCAGCAGCTTAGTAGGCCTAGCGGAAGAGACCCAGTACTTC	CASSLVGLAEETQYF
few	.	TRBJ2-3	TRBV19	TGTGCCAGTACATCCCGGGCCGCGACCACAGATACGCAGTATTTT	CASTSRAATTDTQYF
.	.	TRBJ1-2	TRBV7-2	TGTGCCAGCAGCTTGGGGGGGTCTGGGAACTATGGCTACACCTTC	CASSLGGSGNYGYTF
few	.	TRBJ1-1	TRBV10-1	TGCGCCAGCAGCCGGGACATAGAGACTGAAGCTTTCTTT	CASSRDIETEAFF
.	.	TRBJ1-4	TRBV19	TGTGCCAGTAGTTGGGGGCAGGGAATTGGCCAGCTGTTTTTT	CASSWGQGIGQLFF
once	TRBD1	TRBJ1-1	TRBV5-1	TGCGCCAGCAGCTTGAGTCTCCAGGGGGCTCTGGGCACTGAAGCTTTCTTT	CASSLSLQGALGTEAFF
.	.	TRBJ2-7	TRBV28	TGTGCCAGCAGTTTATTGGCCCAATATGACCACTACGAGCAGTACTTC	CASSLLAQYDHYEQYF
.	.	TRBJ2-4	TRBV6-6	TGTGCCAGTCTCACCGCGATGGCAGAAAACATTCAGTACTTC	CASLTAMAENIQYF
.	.	TRBJ2-7	TRBV7-9	TGTGCCAGCAGCCCCTGGGACATTTACGAGCAGTACTTC	CASSPWDIYEQYF
once	.	TRBJ1-4	TRBV30	TGTGCCTGGAGTGGGGGACAAGTCGAAAAACTGTTTTTT	CAWSGGQVEKLFF
.	.	TRBJ1-1	TRBV6-5	TGTGCCAGCAGTTACGGGCAGGGGAACACTGAAGCTTTCTTT	CASSYGQGNTEAFF
.	.	TRBJ2-2	TRBV5-8	TGTGCCAGCAGCCAGCCCCAAGTCGGCAGGGCCGGGGAGCTGTTTTTT	CASSQPQVGRAGELFF
once	.	TRBJ2-5	TRBV2	TGTGCCAGCAGTGATGGGGGAGAGACCCAGTACTTC	CASSDGGETQYF